The 32 T cell receptor beta chains below come from one sample, sequenced in a study of blood T cell repertoires in COVID-19. Some clones are missing from TCRdb's copy, which holds only in-frame ones; the method was immunoSEQ multiplex PCR. The sample shows 150,000 or so clones, around 86% of them seen only once. The specimen was peripheral blood. The receptor set was obtained from a man aged 70-80 years who had recovered from COVID-19.

The chain recombines TRBV6-5 with TRBJ2-4, with no clear D. Per the germline V gene, CDR1 is MNHEY and CDR2 is SVGAGI. The CDR3 runs 14 residues. Trimming pared 2 bases from V and 4 bases from J, leaving 9 bases between. The CDR3 sequence: CASSYRRGKNIQYF. DNA for the CDR3: TGTGCCAGCAGTTACCGCCGCGGTAAAAACATTCAGTACTTC.

The rearrangement joins TRBV12-3 or TRBV12-4 to TRBJ2-2; D uncertain. Trimming pared 2 bases from V and 7 bases from J, leaving 8 bases between. The CDR3 totals 13 residues. The CDR3 DNA is TGTGCCAGCAGTTTACAGGTTGGCGGGGAGCTGTTTTTT. This codes for CASSLQVGGELFF.

In this sample, this clone turned up once. The CDR3 DNA reads as TGTGCCAGCAGCTACGAGTCCTCTGGGGCCAACGTCCTGACTTTC. It specifies CASSYESSGANVLTF. V gene TRBV7-2 combines with J gene TRBJ2-6; D gene uncertain. Trimming took 4 bases from V and 0 from J, leaving 7 bases between them. The V gene's germline CDR1 is SGHTA and CDR2 FQGNSA. The CDR3 loop spans 15 amino acids.

The chain carries TRBV9 and TRBJ2-7; no clear D gene. There are 11 residues in the CDR3. Trimming pared 6 bases from V and 9 bases from J, leaving 13 bases between. The germline gives CDR1 SGDLS, CDR2 YYNGEE. As DNA, the CDR3 is TGTGCCAGCACCAACTACCACGGGCAGTACTTC. It encodes CASTNYHGQYF.

The V and J genes are TRBV6-5 and TRBJ2-1; 11 bases are a match to TRBD2. J gave up 9 bases and V 4 bases, and 5 bases lay outside the gene matches. Germline CDR1 and CDR2: MNHEY and SVGAGI. The CDR3 consists of 14 residues. The CDR3 DNA sequence: TGTGCCAGCAGTTTACTAGCGGGGGACGGTGAGCAGTTCTTC. Its translation: CASSLLAGDGEQFF.

The chain links TRBV10-3 to TRBJ1-3; perhaps TRBD1 as D (6 bases). The CDR3 covers 17 residues. Trimming took 2 bases from V and 0 from J, leaving 14 bases between them. CDR1 and CDR2 from the germline V gene are ENHRY and SYGVKD. In DNA form, the CDR3 reads TGTGCCATCAGTGAGACCTTCCAGGGGAGCTCTGGAAACACCATATATTTT. This codes for CAISETFQGSSGNTIYF.

The V and J genes are TRBV19 and TRBJ2-1; 10 bases match TRBD2. CDR1 LNHDA and CDR2 SQIVND come from the germline V gene (reference sequence). With 5 bases clipped from V and 4 bases from J, the junction kept 17 bases outside the gene matches. The CDR3 consists of 19 residues. DNA of the CDR3: TGTGCCAGTAGTTTACAGGGCGGTACCCTACTAGCGGGATACAATGAGCAGTTCTTC. The encoded protein is CASSLQGGTLLAGYNEQFF. Using reference TRBV19 and TRBJ2-1 for the parts outside the CDR3, the full variable domain is DGGITQSPKYLFRKEGQNVTLSCEQNLNHDAMYWYRQDPGQGLRLIYYSQIVNDFQKGDIAEGYSVSREKKESFPLTVTSAQKNPTAFYLCASSLQGGTLLAGYNEQFFGPGTRLTVL.

This clone was seen only once. The chain employs TRBV5-4 and TRBJ1-3; D is perhaps TRBD1 (5 bases). The CDR3 spans 15 residues. The germline V gene has CDR1 SGHNT and CDR2 YYREEE (reference sequence). Trimming shortened V by 0 bases and J by 4 bases, and 11 bases separated the two germline ends. The CDR3 region is CASSLGAGNGNTIYF. The CDR3 nucleotides read TGTGCCAGCAGCTTGGGGGCAGGGAACGGAAACACCATATATTTT.

As regards this clone: One junction end does not reproduce the germline sequence, and a read error may be involved. This rearrangement joins TRBV30 to TRBJ2-3; possibly TRBD1 for D (5 bases). Per the germline V gene, CDR1 is GTSNPN and CDR2 is SVGIG (reference sequence). The CDR3 covers 10 residues. The CDR3 DNA is TGTGCCTGGGGGGCAAATACGAAGTATTTT. Protein: CAWGANTKYF.

V gene TRBV10-2 combines with J gene TRBJ1-2; 8 nucleotides match TRBD1. Germline CDR1 is WSHSY and CDR2 is SAAADI. Trimming took 3 bases from V and 7 from J; bases not matched to a gene: 4. The CDR3 consists of 13 residues. DNA of the CDR3: TGCGCCAGCAGTGAAGGACAGGGCCGTGGCTACACCTTC. Translating it yields CASSEGQGRGYTF.

The chain combines TRBV15 with TRBJ2-1, with 8 bases matching TRBD2. This CDR3 is 17 amino acids long. Germline CDR1 is LNHNV and CDR2 is YYDKDF (reference sequence). The V segment lost 0 bases and the J segment 7 bases; nucleotides outside the gene matches: 11. The CDR3 spells CATSRDLGAGAGNEQFF. CDR3 coding DNA: TGTGCCACCAGCAGAGATTTAGGAGCGGGAGCGGGGAATGAGCAGTTCTTC. The full variable domain, rest sourced from reference TRBV15 and TRBJ2-1, is DAMVIQNPRYQVTQFGKPVTLSCSQTLNHNVMYWYQQKSSQAPKLLFHYYDKDFNNEADTPDNFQSRRPNTSFCFLDIRSPGLGDTAMYLCATSRDLGAGAGNEQFFGPGTRLTVL.

The gene calls are TRBV2 and TRBJ1-1; 9 nucleotides align to TRBD1. The CDR3 runs 14 residues. Per the germline V gene, CDR1 is SNHLY and CDR2 is FYNNEI. Unmatched junction bases numbered 4, after V lost 5 bases and J lost 3 bases. The DNA for the CDR3 is TGTGCCAGCAGTCCCGGGACAGGGCACACTGAAGCTTTCTTT. As protein: CASSPGTGHTEAFF.

The chain recombines TRBV6-5 with TRBJ2-7, with D possibly matching TRBD1 (6 bases). V was cut by 4 bases and J by 0 bases, with 10 bases left in between. This CDR3 has 14 amino acids. CDR1 and CDR2 from the germline V gene are MNHEY and SVGAGI. In DNA form, the CDR3 reads TGTGCCAGCAGTTCCGGGACACTCTCCTACGAGCAGTACTTC. Residues: CASSSGTLSYEQYF.

Turning to this clone: Possible read error: a much larger clone is one base away. This sample also contains other DNA sequences that code for the same CDR3. This chain uses TRBV7-2 with TRBJ1-1; 8 bases line up with TRBD1. Germline values: CDR1 SGHTA, CDR2 FQGNSA. The CDR3 runs 14 residues. J was trimmed by 5 bases and V by 5 bases; bases with no gene match: 7. The CDR3, as DNA: TGTGCCAGCAGCCCTGGACAGGGTGGGACTGAAGCTTTCTTT. As protein: CASSPGQGGTEAFF.

This chain joins TRBV5-4 and TRBJ1-4, with D tentatively TRBD1 (6 bases). This CDR3 has 14 residues. V was trimmed by 4 bases and J by 3 bases, leaving 10 bases between them. Germline values: CDR1 SGHNT, CDR2 YYREEE (reference sequence). The CDR3: CASSTTGSNEKLFF. CDR3 nucleotides: TGTGCCAGCAGCACGACAGGCTCTAATGAAAAACTGTTTTTT.

This chain links TRBV7-3 with TRBJ2-2; 12 nucleotides agree with TRBD2. Germline CDR1 is SGHTA and CDR2 is FQGTGA. Germline trimming cut 5 bases from V and 4 bases from J; bases unmatched to any gene: 5. This CDR3 is 16 amino acids long. The CDR3 loop reads CASSGASGRGTGELFF. CDR3 sequence (DNA): TGTGCCAGCAGCGGGGCTAGCGGGAGGGGCACCGGGGAGCTGTTTTTT.

This clone was detected a few times. The chain links TRBV11-2 to TRBJ2-5, with D perhaps matching TRBD2 (6 bases). The CDR3 covers 14 residues. Germline V CDR1 and CDR2: SGHAT, FQNNGV. V was trimmed by 5 bases and J by 2 bases, leaving 12 bases between them. CDR3 in amino acids: CASSGGLKQETQYF. The CDR3, as DNA: TGTGCCAGCAGCGGGGGACTGAAACAAGAGACCCAGTACTTC.

This rearrangement joins TRBV3-1 (or the pseudogene TRBV3-2) to TRBJ2-7; perhaps TRBD2 as D (6 bases). V lost 1 base to trimming and J lost 6 bases, with 10 bases between them. Germline V gene sequence: CDR1 LGHDT, CDR2 YNNKEL (reference sequence). CDR3 length: 13 amino acids. Here the CDR3 reads CASSQVGGSEQYF. The CDR3 DNA is TGTGCCAGCAGCCAAGTCGGGGGTAGCGAGCAGTACTTC.

The rearrangement joins TRBV4-1 to TRBJ2-5; D is possibly TRBD1 (7 bases). The CDR3 covers 16 residues. V lost 4 bases to trimming and J lost 5 bases, with 20 bases between them. Germline lookup yields CDR1 MGHRA and CDR2 YSYEKL. Written as DNA, the CDR3 is TGCGCCAGCAGCCTAAGTCCGTCAGGGGGGATGGAGACCCAGTACTTC. It yields the protein CASSLSPSGGMETQYF.

The CDR3 reads CASSHAWEEPTNYGYTF. CDR3 coding DNA: TGCGCCAGCAGCCATGCCTGGGAGGAGCCTACAAACTATGGCTACACCTTC. The chain links TRBV4-3 to TRBJ1-2; D unclear. V dropped 3 bases and J dropped 2 bases, with 19 bases sitting between them. The length of the CDR3 is 17 residues. Germline CDR1 and CDR2: LGHNA and YSLEER.

The J gene is TRBJ2-1, the V gene TRBV7-2; 7 bases match TRBD2. Germline-derived CDR1 and CDR2 are SGHTA and FQGNSA. With V trimmed by 7 bases and J by 6 bases, 18 bases remained unmatched. This CDR3 has 17 amino acids. The CDR3 protein is CASTLPGWEGRLNEQFF. The CDR3 coding sequence is TGTGCCAGCACCCTCCCTGGGTGGGAGGGCCGACTCAATGAGCAGTTCTTC. The full variable domain, its missing parts supplied by reference TRBV7-2 and TRBJ2-1, is GAGVSQSPSNKVTEKGKDVELRCDPISGHTALYWYRQSLGQGLEFLIYFQGNSAPDKSGLPSDRFSAERTGGSVSTLTIQRTQQEDSAVYLCASTLPGWEGRLNEQFFGPGTRLTVL.

This clone appeared a single time. The CDR3: CASSVDRDNSYNEQFF. For the CDR3, the DNA is TGTGCCAGCAGCGTAGATAGGGACAACTCCTACAATGAGCAGTTCTTC. The chain uses TRBV9 and TRBJ2-1; D is possibly TRBD1 (6 bases). V lost 0 bases and J 0 bases, leaving 10 bases between the germline ends. Germline V CDR1 and CDR2: SGDLS, YYNGEE. The CDR3 sequence is 16 residues long.

The rearrangement links TRBV6-5 to TRBJ1-6; D unclear. V was shortened by 7 bases and J by 4 bases, with 8 bases between the two germline ends. The CDR3 loop spans 13 amino acids. Germline values: CDR1 MNHEY, CDR2 SVGAGI. The CDR3 loop reads CASNGLYNSPLHF. The CDR3, as DNA: TGTGCCAGCAATGGACTTTATAATTCACCCCTCCACTTT.

The genes are TRBV9 and TRBJ1-5; 8 nucleotides line up with TRBD1. V dropped 4 bases and J dropped 6; count of bases not matched to a gene: 3. The CDR3 extends over 13 amino acids. Germline CDR1 SGDLS, CDR2 YYNGEE. The CDR3 nucleotides read TGTGCCAGCAGCACAGACAGGGGTCAGCCCCAGCATTTT. Translating it yields CASSTDRGQPQHF. Variable domain in full (rest from reference TRBV9 and TRBJ1-5): DSGVTQTPKHLITATGQRVTLRCSPRSGDLSVYWYQQSLDQGLQFLIQYYNGEERAKGNILERFSAQQFPDLHSELNLSSLELGDSALYFCASSTDRGQPQHFGDGTRLSIL.

The CDR3 protein is CACGRGVKETQYF. CDR3 in DNA: TGTGCCTGCGGGAGGGGGGTTAAGGAGACCCAGTACTTC. The chain recombines TRBV11-2 with TRBJ2-5; 9 nucleotides align to TRBD2. Germline V gene data show CDR1 as SGHAT and CDR2 as FQNNGV. The CDR3 is made up of 13 amino acids. V lost 11 bases to trimming and J lost 5 bases; unmatched junction nucleotides: 9.

This clone has just a few counts. The chain employs TRBV28 and TRBJ2-1; 9 bases agree with TRBD2. V trimming: 4 bases; J trimming: 8 bases; junction bases outside the gene matches: 6. The CDR3 sequence is 14 residues long. Germline V gene data show CDR1 as MDHEN and CDR2 as SYDVKM. The CDR3 DNA follows: TGTGCCAGCAGTTCCTTAGCGGGAGTCTATGAGCAGTTCTTC. Protein product: CASSSLAGVYEQFF.

This rearrangement joins TRBV27 to TRBJ2-3; 7 nucleotides align to TRBD1. CDR3 size: 13 residues. CDR1 MNHEY and CDR2 SMNVEV come from the germline V gene (reference sequence). Trimming cost V 5 bases and J 4 bases; bases outside gene matches: 3. The CDR3: CASSPQGADTQYF. The CDR3 DNA sequence: TGTGCCAGCAGTCCTCAGGGGGCAGATACGCAGTATTTT.

The chain carries TRBV7-2 and TRBJ2-2, with 7 bases aligning to TRBD2. CDR3 size: 15 residues. Germline CDR1 and CDR2: SGHTA and FQGNSA. V lost 3 bases and J lost 2; bases outside the gene matches: 3. CDR3 bases: TGTGCCAGCAGCTTTGCTAGCGGTAACACCGGGGAGCTGTTTTTT. Protein: CASSFASGNTGELFF.

The rearrangement links TRBV4-1 to TRBJ2-7; 9 bases map to TRBD1. In germline, CDR1 is MGHRA, CDR2 YSYEKL. V shed 2 bases, J shed 2 bases, and the junction held 4 bases outside the gene matches. This CDR3 region has 15 residues. CDR3 in DNA: TGCGCCAGCAGCCAACGGACAGGGGACCCCTACGAGCAGTACTTC. Its protein is CASSQRTGDPYEQYF.

The chain carries TRBV4-1 and TRBJ2-7, with D perhaps TRBD2 (6 bases). V was pared by 3 bases and J by 2 bases, with 14 bases between. Germline CDR1 and CDR2: MGHRA and YSYEKL. The CDR3 loop spans 15 amino acids. The CDR3 protein is CASSQGVAVTYEQYF. CDR3 nucleotides: TGCGCCAGCAGCCAGGGAGTAGCGGTGACCTACGAGCAGTACTTC.

The rearrangement joins TRBV5-1 to TRBJ2-6, with D possibly being TRBD1 (6 bases). The germline V and J ends were trimmed by 6 bases and 0 bases, with 13 bases remaining between them. CDR1 is SGHRS and CDR2 is YFSETQ in the germline V gene. This CDR3 is built from 16 residues. CDR3 loop: CASKQGPGSGANVLTF. The CDR3 DNA sequence: TGCGCCAGCAAGCAGGGGCCGGGCTCTGGGGCCAACGTCCTGACTTTC.

CDR3 sequence: CASSVGQGFNQPQHF. Written as DNA, the CDR3 is TGTGCCAGTAGTGTGGGACAGGGTTTTAATCAGCCCCAGCATTTT. The rearrangement uses TRBV19 and TRBJ1-5; TRBD1 matches at 9 bases. CDR1 and CDR2 (germline): LNHDA, SQIVND (reference sequence). V was pared by 5 bases and J by 4 bases, with 6 bases of the junction left unmatched. This CDR3 has 15 amino acids. Variable domain in full (rest from reference TRBV19 and TRBJ1-5): DGGITQSPKYLFRKEGQNVTLSCEQNLNHDAMYWYRQDPGQGLRLIYYSQIVNDFQKGDIAEGYSVSREKKESFPLTVTSAQKNPTAFYLCASSVGQGFNQPQHFGDGTRLSIL.